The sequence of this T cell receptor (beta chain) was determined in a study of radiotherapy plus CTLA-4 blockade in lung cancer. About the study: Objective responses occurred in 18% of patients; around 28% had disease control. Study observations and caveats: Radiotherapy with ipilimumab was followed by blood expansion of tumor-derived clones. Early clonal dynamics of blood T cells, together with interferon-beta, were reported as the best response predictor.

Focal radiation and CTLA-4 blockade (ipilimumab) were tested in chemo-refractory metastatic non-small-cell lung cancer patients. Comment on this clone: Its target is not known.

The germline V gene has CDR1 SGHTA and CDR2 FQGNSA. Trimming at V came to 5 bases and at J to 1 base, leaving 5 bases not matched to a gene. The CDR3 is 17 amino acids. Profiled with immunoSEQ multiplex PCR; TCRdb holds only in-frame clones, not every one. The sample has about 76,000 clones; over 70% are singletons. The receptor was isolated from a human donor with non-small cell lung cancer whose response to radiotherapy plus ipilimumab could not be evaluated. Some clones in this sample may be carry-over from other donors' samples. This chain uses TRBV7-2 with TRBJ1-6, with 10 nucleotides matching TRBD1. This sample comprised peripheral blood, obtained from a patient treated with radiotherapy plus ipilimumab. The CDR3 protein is CASSTGTGVSYNSPLHF. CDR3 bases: TGTGCCAGCAGCACCGGGACAGGGGTGTCCTATAATTCACCCCTCCACTTT.